This passage covers 15 T cell receptor beta chains from one sample sequenced in a study of somatic mutations in cytotoxic T cells in rheumatoid arthritis. Profiled with immunoSEQ multiplex PCR; TCRdb holds only in-frame clones, not every one. The data show approximately 5,000 clones, with about 82% seen just once and roughly half held by the top ten. Input material: CD8+ T cells sorted from blood. The receptors derive from a woman aged 45-60 years with rheumatoid arthritis.

The V and J genes are TRBV27 and TRBJ2-6, with 9 bases matching TRBD1. The CDR3 sequence is 18 residues long. V was clipped by 3 bases and J by 0 bases; unmatched bases: 6. Germline assignment: CDR1 MNHEY and CDR2 SMNVEV (reference sequence). The CDR3 here is CASSFRTGANSGANVLTF. The CDR3 coding sequence is TGTGCCAGCAGTTTTCGGACAGGGGCTAACTCTGGGGCCAACGTCCTGACTTTC. The variable domain in full, completed from reference TRBV27 and TRBJ2-6, reads EAQVTQNPRYLITVTGKKLTVTCSQNMNHEYMSWYRQDPGLGLRQIYYSMNVEVTDKGDVPEGYKVSRKEKRNFPLILESPSPNQTSLYFCASSFRTGANSGANVLTFGAGSRLTVL.

This clone has just one count. This chain links TRBV27 with TRBJ2-1; 14 nucleotides agree with TRBD2. The CDR3 consists of 18 residues. Germline CDR1 MNHEY, CDR2 SMNVEV (reference sequence). The V segment lost 3 bases and the J segment 6 bases; nucleotides outside the gene matches: 10. The CDR3 spells CASSFPGLAGAWGNEQFF. CDR3 nucleotide sequence: TGTGCCAGCAGTTTCCCGGGACTAGCGGGGGCGTGGGGCAATGAGCAGTTCTTC.

The chain employs TRBV9 and TRBJ2-7; 7 nucleotides line up with TRBD2. The germline CDR1 and CDR2 sequences are SGDLS and YYNGEE. The CDR3 contains 14 residues. V trimming: 4 bases; J trimming: 4 bases; junction bases outside the gene matches: 8. Here the CDR3 DNA reads TGTGCCAGCAGCCCAAGCGGGGTCGGGTACGAGCAGTACTTC. The encoded protein is CASSPSGVGYEQYF.

The chain employs TRBV18 and TRBJ2-5; D gene ambiguous. Trimming removed 6 bases from V and 0 bases from J, with 5 bases in between. The germline V gene has CDR1 KGHSH and CDR2 LQKENI. This CDR3 is 12 amino acids long. Here the CDR3 reads CASSPNQETQYF. The CDR3 DNA reads TGTGCCAGCTCGCCTAACCAAGAGACCCAGTACTTC.

The chain joins TRBV5-5 to TRBJ1-5, with D uncertain. V shed 0 bases and J shed 7 bases, with 11 bases lying between them. Germline CDR1 SGHKS, CDR2 YYEKEE (reference sequence). The CDR3 has 14 residues. The CDR3 sequence is CASSLVSGGQPQHF. The DNA for the CDR3 is TGTGCCAGCAGCTTGGTTAGTGGAGGACAGCCCCAGCATTTT.

The rearrangement joins TRBV27 to TRBJ1-2, with 10 bases aligning to TRBD1. Germline V gene lookup returns CDR1 MNHEY and CDR2 SMNVEV (reference sequence). CDR3 length equals 16 residues. Trimming at V came to 2 bases and at J to 3 bases, leaving 6 bases not matched to a gene. The CDR3: CASSLAGQGLDYGYTF. Here the CDR3 DNA reads TGTGCCAGCAGTTTAGCGGGACAGGGGTTGGACTATGGCTACACCTTC.

DNA of the CDR3: TGTGCCACCTCAGCGTCCGCACCCGGCAATGAGCAGTTCTTC. It encodes CATSASAPGNEQFF. The chain recombines TRBV6-6 with TRBJ2-1, with D uncertain. Trimming removed 10 bases from V and 6 bases from J, with 19 bases in between. This CDR3 is built from 14 residues. In germline, CDR1 is MNHNY, CDR2 SVGAGI (reference sequence).

As regards this clone: The same CDR3 arises from other DNA sequences in this sample as well. J is TRBJ2-1 and V is TRBV9; weak D call: TRBD2 (5 bases). Germline assignment: CDR1 SGDLS and CDR2 YYNGEE. The CDR3 loop spans 15 amino acids. V lost 4 bases to trimming and J lost 7 bases, with 18 bases between them. The CDR3 DNA follows: TGTGCCAGCAGCCCAGGACTCGCCTTGGGTAATGAGCAGTTCTTC. It is translated as CASSPGLALGNEQFF.

Sample share makes this clone large. The chain recombines TRBV5-4 with TRBJ2-3; D gene uncertain. The CDR3 is 14 residues long. CDR1 is SGHNT and CDR2 is YYREEE in the germline V gene (reference sequence). Trimming took 0 bases from V and 0 from J, leaving 5 bases between them. The CDR3 nucleotides are TGTGCCAGCAGCTTGGGTCCAAGCACAGATACGCAGTATTTT. Translated: CASSLGPSTDTQYF.

This clone was counted once. The J gene is TRBJ2-1, the V gene TRBV19; the D is unclear. Looked up from germline, CDR1 is LNHDA and CDR2 is SQIVND (reference sequence). The CDR3 consists of 12 residues. The germline V and J ends were trimmed by 5 bases and 9 bases, with 11 bases remaining between them. CDR3: CASSPEVGEQFF. The CDR3 nucleotides read TGTGCCAGTAGTCCCGAGGTAGGTGAGCAGTTCTTC.

The table lists this clone with a few counts. The genes are TRBV2 and TRBJ1-2, with D possibly matching TRBD1 (6 bases). The germline V gene encodes CDR1 SNHLY and CDR2 FYNNEI. Deletions cut 4 bases from V and 6 bases from J, with 9 bases between. This CDR3 contains 12 residues. CDR3 nucleotides: TGTGCCAGCAGTGCTAGGGGGAATGGCTACACCTTC. It translates to CASSARGNGYTF.

The chain has TRBV28 and TRBJ1-5; perhaps TRBD1 as D (5 bases). V dropped 6 bases and J dropped 7 bases, with 16 bases sitting between them. The length of the CDR3 is 14 residues. Germline V gives CDR1 MDHEN, CDR2 SYDVKM. CDR3 loop: CASRDTGWTQPQHF. The DNA of the CDR3 is TGTGCCAGCAGGGACACTGGGTGGACCCAGCCCCAGCATTTT.

The V gene is TRBV11-2, the J gene TRBJ2-5; 8 nucleotides match TRBD2. CDR1 is SGHAT and CDR2 is FQNNGV in the germline V gene. The CDR3 is made up of 14 amino acids. The junction had 4 bases not matched to a gene; V was cut back by 5 bases and J by 2 bases. CDR3 loop: CASSALAGQETQYF. The CDR3 nucleotides are TGTGCCAGCAGCGCCCTAGCGGGTCAAGAGACCCAGTACTTC.

This clone came up a few times. V gene TRBV28 combines with J gene TRBJ2-3; perhaps TRBD1 as D (5 bases). CDR1 and CDR2 (germline): MDHEN, SYDVKM. The germline V and J ends were trimmed by 9 bases and 0 bases, with 13 bases remaining between them. The CDR3 is made up of 14 amino acids. CDR3 sequence: CASTPDTSTDTQYF. The CDR3 DNA reads TGTGCCAGTACCCCGGACACCAGCACAGATACGCAGTATTTT. Together with reference TRBV28 and TRBJ2-3, the CDR3 gives the full variable domain: DVKVTQSSRYLVKRTGEKVFLECVQDMDHENMFWYRQDPGLGLRLIYFSYDVKMKEKGDIPEGYSVSREKKERFSLILESASTNQTSMYLCASTPDTSTDTQYFGPGTRLTVL.

This chain connects TRBV19 to TRBJ2-7; TRBD2 matches 7 bases. Germline V gene data show CDR1 as LNHDA and CDR2 as SQIVND (reference sequence). The V and J ends lost 3 bases and 6 bases, in that order; junction bases with no gene match: 8. The length of the CDR3 is 14 residues. The CDR3 protein is CASSMGGAATEQYF. The CDR3 DNA sequence: TGTGCCAGTAGTATGGGAGGGGCCGCCACCGAGCAGTACTTC.